This entry features one T cell receptor (beta chain) sequence. What it binds is not known. This sample is part of a study of cytomegalovirus exposure and HLA in healthy donors. Study-level results: TCR beta sequences reportedly predicted the HLA-A and HLA-B alleles of most subjects accurately. A list of around 160 TCR beta chains associated with cytomegalovirus was given.

A multiplex PCR was run with 60 Vbeta primers and 13 Jbeta primers. Data came from immunoSEQ multiplex PCR; TCRdb stores just in-frame clones and leaves some out. The sample gives 150,000 to 200,000 clones, 75% to 85% of which show up once; roughly 4.4% is in the top ten. The study sampled nominally healthy donors, though unrecorded immune exposures were likely. V was pared by 3 bases and J by 2 bases, with 11 bases between. Germline V gene lookup returns CDR1 LNHNV and CDR2 YYDKDF (reference sequence). The CDR3 runs to 14 residues. Specimen: PBMCs. The source of this sequence is a woman aged 18-29 years in good health and CMV-seropositive. This rearrangement joins TRBV15 to TRBJ2-7; perhaps TRBD1 as D (6 bases). CDR3 coding DNA: TGTGCCACCAGCAGGGACAGCGGCCCCTACGAGCAGTACTTC. Amino acid sequence: CATSRDSGPYEQYF. The full variable domain, with the rest looked up from reference TRBV15 and TRBJ2-7, is DAMVIQNPRYQVTQFGKPVTLSCSQTLNHNVMYWYQQKSSQAPKLLFHYYDKDFNNEADTPDNFQSRRPNTSFCFLDIRSPGLGDTAMYLCATSRDSGPYEQYFGPGTRLTVT.